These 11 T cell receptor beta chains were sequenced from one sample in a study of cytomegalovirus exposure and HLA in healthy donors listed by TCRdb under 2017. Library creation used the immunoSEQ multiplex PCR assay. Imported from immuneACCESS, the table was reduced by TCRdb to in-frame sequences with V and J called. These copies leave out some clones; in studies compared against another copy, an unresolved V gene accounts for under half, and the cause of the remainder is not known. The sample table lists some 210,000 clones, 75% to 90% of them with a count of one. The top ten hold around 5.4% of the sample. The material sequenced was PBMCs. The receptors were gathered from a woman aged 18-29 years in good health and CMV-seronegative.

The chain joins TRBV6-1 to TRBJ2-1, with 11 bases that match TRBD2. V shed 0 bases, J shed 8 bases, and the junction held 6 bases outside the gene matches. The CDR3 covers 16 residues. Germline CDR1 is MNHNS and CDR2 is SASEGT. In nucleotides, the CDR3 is TGTGCCAGCAGTGAAGCTCGGACTAGCGGGTCGCATGAGCAGTTCTTC. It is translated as CASSEARTSGSHEQFF.

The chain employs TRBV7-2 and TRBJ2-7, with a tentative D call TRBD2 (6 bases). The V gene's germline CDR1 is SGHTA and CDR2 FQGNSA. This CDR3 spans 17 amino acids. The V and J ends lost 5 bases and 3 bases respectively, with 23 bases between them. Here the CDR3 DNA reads TGTGCCAGCAGCCTAGGGAGAGGGCTGACAGCGGGCTACGAGCAGTACTTC. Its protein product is CASSLGRGLTAGYEQYF.

DNA of the CDR3: TGTGCCAGCAGTCAACGATATGAGCAGTTCTTC. It specifies CASSQRYEQFF. This chain joins TRBV2 and TRBJ2-1; D not certain. Germline assignment: CDR1 SNHLY and CDR2 FYNNEI. Trimming removed 5 bases from V and 8 bases from J, with 7 bases in between. This CDR3 has 11 amino acids.

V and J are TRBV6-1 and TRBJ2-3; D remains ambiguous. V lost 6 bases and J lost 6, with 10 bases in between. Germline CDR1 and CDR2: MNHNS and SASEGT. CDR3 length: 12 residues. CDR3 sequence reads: CASSQEMDTQYF. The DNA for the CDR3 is TGTGCCAGCAGCCAAGAAATGGATACGCAGTATTTT.

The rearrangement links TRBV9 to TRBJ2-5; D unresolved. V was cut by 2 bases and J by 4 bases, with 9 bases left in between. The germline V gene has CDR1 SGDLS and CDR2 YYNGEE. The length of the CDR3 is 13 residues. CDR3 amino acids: CASSVTPIETQYF. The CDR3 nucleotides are TGTGCCAGCAGCGTTACTCCGATAGAGACCCAGTACTTC.

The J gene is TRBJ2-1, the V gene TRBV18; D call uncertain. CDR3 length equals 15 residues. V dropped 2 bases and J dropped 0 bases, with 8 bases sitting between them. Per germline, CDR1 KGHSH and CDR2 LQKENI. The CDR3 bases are TGTGCCAGCTCACCAGATATAGCCTCCTACAATGAGCAGTTCTTC. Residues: CASSPDIASYNEQFF. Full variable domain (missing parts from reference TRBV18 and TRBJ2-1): NAGVMQNPRHLVRRRGQEARLRCSPMKGHSHVYWYRQLPEEGLKFMVYLQKENIIDESGMPKERFSAEFPKEGPSILRIQQVVRGDSAAYFCASSPDIASYNEQFFGPGTRLTVL.

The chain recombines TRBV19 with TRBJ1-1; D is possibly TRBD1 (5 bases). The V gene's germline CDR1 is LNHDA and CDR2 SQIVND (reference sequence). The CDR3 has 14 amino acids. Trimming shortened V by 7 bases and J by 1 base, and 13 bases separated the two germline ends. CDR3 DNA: TGTGCCAGTATCGACAGCGCTCGGAACACTGAAGCTTTCTTT. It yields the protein CASIDSARNTEAFF.

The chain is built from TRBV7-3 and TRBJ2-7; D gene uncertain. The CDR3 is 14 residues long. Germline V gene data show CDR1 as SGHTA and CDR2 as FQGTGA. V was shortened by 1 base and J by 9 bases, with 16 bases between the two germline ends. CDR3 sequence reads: CASSLNSAAGVQYF. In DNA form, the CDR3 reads TGTGCCAGCAGCTTAAATAGTGCGGCTGGCGTGCAGTACTTC.

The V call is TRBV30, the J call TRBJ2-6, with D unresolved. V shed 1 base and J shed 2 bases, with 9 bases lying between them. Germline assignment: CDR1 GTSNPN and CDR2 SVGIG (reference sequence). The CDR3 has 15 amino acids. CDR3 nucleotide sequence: TGTGCCTGGAGTGGAGGTAACGCTGGGGCCAACGTCCTGACTTTC. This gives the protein CAWSGGNAGANVLTF.

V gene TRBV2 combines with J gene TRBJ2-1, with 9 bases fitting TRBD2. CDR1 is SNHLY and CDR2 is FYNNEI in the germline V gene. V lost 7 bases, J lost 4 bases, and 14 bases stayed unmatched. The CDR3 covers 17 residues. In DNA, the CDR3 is TGTGCCAGCATTGAGCCCCGACTAGCGGAGATTTACAATGAGCAGTTCTTC. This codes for CASIEPRLAEIYNEQFF.

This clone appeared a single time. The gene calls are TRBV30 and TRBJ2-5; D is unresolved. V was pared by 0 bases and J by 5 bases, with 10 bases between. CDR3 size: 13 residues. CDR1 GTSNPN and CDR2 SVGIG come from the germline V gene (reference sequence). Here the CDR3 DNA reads TGTGCCTGGAGTGTCCGACAACGGGAGACCCAGTACTTC. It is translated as CAWSVRQRETQYF.